The sequence of this T cell receptor (beta chain) was determined in a study of OX40 agonist ivuxolimab in advanced cancers. The wider study: The dose-escalation cohort had hepatocellular carcinoma, melanoma, renal cell or head and neck cancer. The dose-escalation cohort was roughly 84% male, with a mean age of about 56 years, ranging about 20 to 85.

This table comes from immunoSEQ multiplex PCR, and its TCRdb copy is limited to in-frame clones, with some not included. The data show tens of thousands of clones, 85% seen once. The timepoints at which blood was sampled were baseline, cycle 4 day 1, and cycle 7 day 1. There are 15 residues in the CDR3. V lost 5 bases, J lost 2 bases, and 15 bases lay in between. Germline CDR1 LNHDA, CDR2 SQIVND (reference sequence). The study's findings and limits: By week 6 at 0.1 to 3.0 mg/kg, blood CD4+ and CD8+ T cells had expanded clonally.

Note on this clone: Its target is unknown.

The sequence came from an adult with an advanced solid tumor such as melanoma, head and neck, liver or kidney cancer. This chain uses TRBV19 with TRBJ1-1, with D possibly being TRBD1 (5 bases). This specimen was CD4+ or CD8+ T cells sorted from blood, taken in a trial of the OX40 agonist ivuxolimab. CDR3 residues: CASSRYRWANTEAFF. In DNA, the CDR3 is TGTGCCAGTAGTCGGTACAGGTGGGCCAACACTGAAGCTTTCTTT.